The 5 T cell receptor beta chains below come from one sample, sequenced in a study of vaccination effects on CD4 cells after COVID-19. These receptors lack a known antigen. Peptide-pool stimulation followed by sequencing identified expanded antigen-specific CD4+ clonotypes in the ViraFEST assay. Subsequent to 10 days of culture, CD4+ T cells were isolated. All vaccine recipients tested negative for nucleocapsid antibodies and had never contracted SARS-CoV-2 infection. Some clones are missing from TCRdb's copy, which holds only in-frame ones; the method was immunoSEQ multiplex PCR. Of about 24,000 clones listed, approximately 64% are singletons. The material sequenced was CD4+ T cells from PBMCs cultured with HCoV-OC43 spike peptides, taken before COVID-19 vaccination. The subset here: HCoV-OC43 spike overlapping peptide pool stimulation. The receptor set was obtained from a human donor who received a COVID-19 vaccine.

The gene calls are TRBV10-1 and TRBJ2-1; D is uncertain. Germline V gene lookup returns CDR1 WNHNN and CDR2 SYGVQD (reference sequence). V was pared by 6 bases and J by 7 bases, with 10 bases between. This CDR3 has 12 amino acids. CDR3: CASSRLGNEQFF. The CDR3 nucleotides are TGCGCCAGCAGCCGGCTAGGGAATGAGCAGTTCTTC.

This chain links TRBV2 with TRBJ1-1; 8 positions match TRBD1. The trim removed 5 bases at V and 1 base at J, leaving 9 bases unmatched. Germline values: CDR1 SNHLY, CDR2 FYNNEI. This CDR3 spans 16 amino acids. CDR3 sequence: CASSTSLGQGNTEAFF. The CDR3 DNA sequence: TGTGCCAGCAGTACCAGCCTCGGACAGGGGAACACTGAAGCTTTCTTT.

In its sample, this clone was seen a few times. The rearrangement uses TRBV11-2 and TRBJ2-1, with D tentatively TRBD1 or TRBD2 (5 bases each). The CDR3 is made up of 13 amino acids. Germline values: CDR1 SGHAT, CDR2 FQNNGV. Deletions cut 1 base from V and 15 bases from J, with 16 bases between. The CDR3 reads CASSLGEGLRGFF. The CDR3 nucleotides read TGTGCCAGCAGCTTAGGAGAGGGTCTTAGGGGGTTCTTC.

This clone was seen only a few times. The chain recombines TRBV7-9 with TRBJ2-5; D is perhaps TRBD2 (6 bases). Germline V CDR1 and CDR2: SEHNR, FQNEAQ (reference sequence). CDR3 length equals 13 residues. The V gene lost 7 bases and the J gene lost 5 bases, with 14 bases spanning the gap. The CDR3 is CASTRGIGETQYF. The CDR3 DNA sequence: TGTGCCAGCACCCGCGGGATTGGGGAGACCCAGTACTTC.

This clone has just one count. The CDR3 loop reads CASRHDSLMGGYTF. The CDR3 DNA follows: TGTGCCAGCAGGCATGACAGTCTAATGGGCGGCTACACCTTC. The chain couples TRBV3-1 (or the pseudogene TRBV3-2) to TRBJ1-2; D is possibly TRBD1 (5 bases). This CDR3 spans 14 amino acids. Looked up from germline, CDR1 is LGHDT and CDR2 is YNNKEL (reference sequence). V gave up 6 bases and J gave up 8 bases, with 19 bases separating them.